The clone carrying this T cell receptor (beta chain) was detected once. Its specificity is unknown. Sequencing used immunoSEQ multiplex PCR; TCRdb keeps in-frame clones, though not all of them. This sample has around 34,000 clones; roughly three quarters occur once, and the top ten carry around 3.7%. These data come from a study of T cells in narcolepsy. General study points: No autoreactive T cell clone sequences appeared in some memory CD4+ repertoires. Blood of same and different patients, but not healthy controls, reportedly held recurring autoreactive clonotypes.

Trimming at V came to 5 bases and at J to 1 base, leaving 5 bases not matched to a gene. Germline values: CDR1 SGDLS, CDR2 YYNGEE. The length of the CDR3 is 14 residues. Sequenced sample: memory (CD45RA-) CD4+ T cells from blood. This sequence was found in a human donor in good health. V is TRBV9 and J is TRBJ2-5; 7 nucleotides match TRBD2. Written as DNA, the CDR3 is TGTGCCAGCAGTCTCGGGGGGACCCAAGAGACCCAGTACTTC. Translating gives CASSLGGTQETQYF. The complete variable domain, with remaining parts taken from reference TRBV9 and TRBJ2-5, reads DSGVTQTPKHLITATGQRVTLRCSPRSGDLSVYWYQQSLDQGLQFLIQYYNGEERAKGNILERFSAQQFPDLHSELNLSSLELGDSALYFCASSLGGTQETQYFGPGTRLLVL.